These 9 T cell receptor beta chains originate from one sample sequenced in a study of sequential checkpoint blockade in melanoma. The assay was immunoSEQ multiplex PCR, and TCRdb's table has in-frame clones only and misses some. The profile shows tens of thousands of clones, about two thirds of them singletons. Documented treatment: randomized to nivolumab then ipilimumab (arm A) or the reverse (arm B). The sequences come from CD8+ T cells sorted from blood (inferred from file names), collected from a patient given nivolumab and ipilimumab in sequence. These receptors all come from a human donor with melanoma.

This clone is classed as medium-sized. This chain links TRBV4-1 with TRBJ1-2; possibly TRBD1 for D (6 bases). Trimming took 4 bases from V and 1 from J, leaving 13 bases between them. This CDR3 is 15 amino acids long. Germline V lookup: CDR1 MGHRA, CDR2 YSYEKL. CDR3 bases: TGCGCCAGCAGCCCACAGGGCAGGGGTAACTATGGCTACACCTTC. It translates to CASSPQGRGNYGYTF.

The genes are TRBV5-1 and TRBJ2-1; 9 bases are a match to TRBD2. The V and J ends lost 1 base and 8 bases, in that order; junction bases with no gene match: 13. Germline V gene lookup returns CDR1 SGHRS and CDR2 YFSETQ. The length of the CDR3 is 17 residues. The CDR3 nucleotides are TGCGCCAGCAGCTTGAGTGTTAGCGGGGGCCACGGGGATGAGCAGTTCTTC. Residues: CASSLSVSGGHGDEQFF.

V and J are TRBV25-1 and TRBJ1-1; no firm D call. Germline V gene lookup returns CDR1 MGHDK and CDR2 SYGVNS. This CDR3 is 14 amino acids long. V was trimmed by 5 bases and J by 0 bases, leaving 10 bases between them. The CDR3 DNA follows: TGTGCCAGCAGTCATGACACCTTGAACACTGAAGCTTTCTTT. Its translation: CASSHDTLNTEAFF. Full variable domain (outside the CDR3, taken from reference TRBV25-1 and TRBJ1-1): EADIYQTPRYLVIGTGKKITLECSQTMGHDKMYWYQQDPGMELHLIHYSYGVNSTEKGDLSSESTVSRIRTEHFPLTLESARPSHTSQYLCASSHDTLNTEAFFGQGTRLTVV.

The chain employs TRBV4-2 and TRBJ2-1; 8 positions agree with TRBD1. CDR3 length equals 16 residues. Per germline, CDR1 LGHNA and CDR2 YNFKEQ. V dropped 0 bases and J dropped 6; count of bases not matched to a gene: 7. The CDR3 nucleotides are TGTGCCAGCAGCCAAGATTGGCAGGGGGCATTCAATGAGCAGTTCTTC. Its translation is CASSQDWQGAFNEQFF.

The chain uses TRBV2 and TRBJ2-7, with D perhaps matching TRBD2 (6 bases). Trimming took off 3 bases at V and 5 bases at J, with 14 bases between the two ends. The CDR3 sequence is 14 residues long. The germline CDR1 and CDR2 sequences are SNHLY and FYNNEI. CDR3 sequence (DNA): TGTGCCAGCAGTGATGGGGGACTTAAGAACGAGCAGTACGTC. Translating it yields CASSDGGLKNEQYV.

DNA of the CDR3: TGTGCCAGTAGTGCCCGCAGGGAGGGAATAGAAACTGAAGCTTTCTTT. This codes for CASSARREGIETEAFF. This rearrangement joins TRBV19 to TRBJ1-1; maybe TRBD1 (5 bases). V was cut by 5 bases and J by 5 bases, with 21 bases left in between. Germline V CDR1 and CDR2: LNHDA, SQIVND (reference sequence). CDR3 size: 16 residues.

The V call is TRBV6-5, the J call TRBJ1-3; 10 nucleotides align to TRBD1. Germline CDR1 reads MNHEY; CDR2 reads SVGAGI. The V gene end was trimmed by 6 bases and the J gene end by 7 bases; junction bases not matched to a gene: 9. The CDR3 sequence is 15 residues long. The CDR3 nucleotides are TGTGCCAGCAGGCGAGGGACAGGGGATGAGAACACCATATATTTT. Protein: CASRRGTGDENTIYF.

This clone has a single count. This chain joins TRBV4-2 and TRBJ1-4; D possibly corresponds to TRBD1 (5 bases). Germline CDR1 reads LGHNA; CDR2 reads YNFKEQ. V shed 1 base and J shed 7 bases, with 19 bases lying between them. The CDR3 runs 17 residues. Here the CDR3 reads CASSQVPQGDWSEKLFF. The CDR3 DNA reads as TGTGCCAGCAGCCAAGTGCCACAAGGGGACTGGAGTGAAAAACTGTTTTTT.

The gene calls are TRBV27 and TRBJ2-1; TRBD2 agrees at 9 bases. CDR3 length: 14 residues. Losses at the gene ends were 5 bases for V and 8 bases for J; bases not matched to a gene: 7. Germline-derived CDR1 and CDR2 are MNHEY and SMNVEV (reference sequence). The CDR3 DNA follows: TGTGCCAGCAGTCCCGGGGTAGCGGGGGATGAGCAGTTCTTC. This codes for CASSPGVAGDEQFF.